Sequencing of this T cell receptor beta chain was carried out in a study of cytomegalovirus exposure and HLA in healthy donors (dated by TCRdb to about 2017). About the full investigation: According to a later analysis, one platform produced both the 100 to 150 validation repertoires and the approximately 600 repertoires of the first cohort. A separate validation cohort of roughly 130 different subjects was used in addition to the roughly 620-subject first cohort. The aim of the study was to test whether cataloging public T cell receptors could identify signatures of past pathogen exposure. To predict cytomegalovirus infection status, the study combined high-throughput TCR immunosequencing, statistical association of individual TCRs with disease status, and machine learning. Study-wide findings and limitations: While some public TCRs were present in many individuals, most TCR sequences turned up only very rarely across donors. Cytomegalovirus status was reported to be diagnosed by the classifier with high specificity and sensitivity in both the original and validation cohorts. Of the cluster scores, 90% to 95% were above 0 in a later analysis, which found that TCRs clustered in the first cohort also tended to co-occur in the 95 to 150 validation repertoires. It was suggested by the authors that the approach could potentially be generalized to other disease states and immunological phenotypes. The validation cohort had no HLA typing available for a later analysis, so co-occurrence within that cohort was assessed over all 120 or so repertoires. In vitro tests confirmed that a few of the cytomegalovirus-associated TCR beta chains recognize cytomegalovirus antigens. In the study, around 150 TCR beta chains were listed as associated with cytomegalovirus.

The donors were included in the validation cohort of some 120 subjects, a group kept apart from the roughly 670-subject first cohort. As to this clone: What this receptor recognizes is not known. Nothing much larger sits one base from this clone, and base qualities are not available.

Receptor amplification or capture employed the immunoSEQ multiplex PCR assay. Regarding the original processing steps: A statistical classification framework was built to diagnose cytomegalovirus status from the catalog of TCR beta chain sequences. TCRdb holds this immuneACCESS table with in-frame rearrangements only. Some clones are missing; in checked studies, unresolved V genes explain under half, and the rest has no known cause. Clone size and V and J calls were adopted from that table, with D and trimming inferred from the DNA. The sample records about 330,000 clones, roughly 89% of which are singletons. In total, the top ten clones hold roughly 0.8% of the sample. There are 13 amino acids in the CDR3, from cysteine to phenylalanine inclusive. The read is trimmed to its CDR3 DNA, 39 bases read in frame from base 1. The germline V gene gives CDR1 as SGHRS and CDR2 as YFSETQ. V gives up 4 bases and J gives up 2 bases, and the segment between their germline ends measures 9 bases.

Sequencing was done on a sample of PBMCs. The rearranged chain carries TRBV5-1 and TRBJ2-5; too little of a D gene remains to name it. This receptor was identified in a young woman in good health and CMV-seronegative. The CDR3 protein is CASSIGFQETQYF. Read as DNA, the sequence is TGCGCCAGCAGCATCGGGTTTCAAGAGACCCAGTACTTC.